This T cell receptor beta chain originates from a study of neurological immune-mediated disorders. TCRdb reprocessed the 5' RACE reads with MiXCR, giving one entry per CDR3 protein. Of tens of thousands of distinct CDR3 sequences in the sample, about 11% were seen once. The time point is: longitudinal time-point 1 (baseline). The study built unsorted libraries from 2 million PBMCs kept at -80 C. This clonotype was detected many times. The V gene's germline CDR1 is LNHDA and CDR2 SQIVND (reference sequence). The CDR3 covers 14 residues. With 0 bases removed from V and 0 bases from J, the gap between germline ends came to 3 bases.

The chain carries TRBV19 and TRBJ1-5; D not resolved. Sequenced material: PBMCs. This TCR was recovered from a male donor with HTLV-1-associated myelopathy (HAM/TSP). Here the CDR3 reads CASSIEISNQPQHF. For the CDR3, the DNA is TGTGCCAGTAGTATAGAGATTAGCAATCAGCCCCAGCATTTT. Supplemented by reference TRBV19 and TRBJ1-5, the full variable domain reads DGGITQSPKYLFRKEGQNVTLSCEQNLNHDAMYWYRQDPGQGLRLIYYSQIVNDFQKGDIAEGYSVSREKKESFPLTVTSAQKNPTAFYLCASSIEISNQPQHFGDGTRLSIL.